What follows are 5 T cell receptor beta chains derived from one specimen sequenced in a study of blood T cells in healthy people across ages. Primers used in a second PCR of about 6 to 11 cycles were a sample-barcoded 5' primer and a J-beta primer mix. Using its own MiXCR run on the 5' RACE reads, TCRdb lists one record per CDR3 protein. Here the sample spans about 1,400,000 distinct CDR3 sequences, approximately 59% being singletons. The sequencing sample was made of blood. Receptor source: a man younger than 30 in good health.

Notes on this clonotype: Germline is not matched at one junction end, which may reflect a read error. The V gene is TRBV27, the J gene TRBJ2-4; the D gene is possibly TRBD2 (6 bases). The J call is doubtful: the DNA matches TRBJ2-7 better. This CDR3 region has 13 residues. In germline, CDR1 is MNHEY, CDR2 SMNVEV (reference sequence). The CDR3 DNA reads TGTGTCAGCGGGCTGACACAACCCTACGAGCAGTACTTC. The encoded protein is CVSGLTQPYEQYF.

This chain uses TRBV4-3 with TRBJ2-3; D gene ambiguous. The length of the CDR3 is 13 residues. Germline CDR1 LGHNA, CDR2 YSLEER. Trimming took off 1 base at V and 8 bases at J, with 10 bases between the two ends. The CDR3 region has the DNA TGCGCCAGCAGCCAAGTAGTATCGGGTACGCAGTATTTT. Amino acids: CASSQVVSGTQYF.

The chain employs TRBV3-1 and TRBJ2-6; no reliable D call. This CDR3 region has 14 residues. Germline CDR1 and CDR2: LGHDT and YNNKEL (reference sequence). Deletions cut 0 bases from V and 3 bases from J, with 3 bases between. The CDR3 region is CASSQDIGANVLTF. CDR3 coding DNA: TGTGCCAGCAGCCAAGATATTGGGGCCAACGTCCTGACTTTC.

This chain connects TRBV20-1 to TRBJ2-4; the match to TRBD2 covers 7 bases. The CDR3 loop spans 14 amino acids. Germline CDR1 is DFQATT and CDR2 is SNEGSKA (reference sequence). With V trimmed by 2 bases and J by 13 bases, 14 bases remained unmatched. CDR3 nucleotides: TGCAGTGCTAGATTTGGCGGCGTGGTGCGGGAGCAGTACTTC. Its protein product is CSARFGGVVREQYF.

V and J are TRBV7-9 and TRBJ2-4, with a tentative D call TRBD1 (5 bases). The DNA end lines up better with TRBJ2-7; the J call may be wrong. Germline V gene lookup returns CDR1 SEHNR and CDR2 FQNEAQ (reference sequence). This CDR3 has 13 residues. This CDR3 reads CASSSRTHYEQYF. CDR3 DNA sequence: TGTGCCAGCAGCAGCAGGACACACTACGAGCAGTACTTC.